Listed below are T cell receptor beta chains from one sample, sequenced in a study of vaccination and CD4 T cells after COVID-19. Antigens for these TCRs are unknown. TCRdb processed the PCR reads anew with MiXCR; each CDR3 protein has one entry. The sample carries under 15,000 distinct CDR3 sequences, 60% recorded once. The sequenced sample consisted of CD4+ T cells from blood, cultured in vitro. The receptor set was obtained from a human donor who had recovered from COVID-19. The conserved cysteine and the conserved F or W are not part of the CDR3 here. Size values are once, few and many counts, or a class for expanded clones, and some rows have none.

ATSDPNQPQH | few | TRBV24-1
ASSFSITSGSPPDTQY | once | TRBV12-3/TRBV12-4
ASSYDRSYEQY | NA | TRBV7-2
SALDGLSPGELF | NA | TRBV20-1
ASGRNQPQH | few | TRBV27
SALAENTDTQY | few | TRBV20-1
ASSLGWGEERTDTQY | NA | TRBV7-8
ASSYSGTSGYEQY | few | TRBV6-5
ASTGPGTSYNEQF | NA | TRBV6-1
AKSGPLSNQPQH | few | TRBV2
ASSEATSGRGEQY | NA | TRBV2
ASSYSKGGNRGQGETQY | NA | TRBV6-2/TRBV6-3
ASSLSQGRNEQF | NA | TRBV7-9
ASSERRGDTEAF | few | TRBV6-1
SARGHTEAF | few | TRBV20-1
ATSRAVLAGHNQPQH | few | TRBV15
ASSLDGRGGSTEAF | few | TRBV11-3
ASSFTGLGTNEKLF | NA | TRBV6-5
ASRGGQALSNQPQH | NA | TRBV2
ASSYSNWGTGANVLT | NA | TRBV6-5
SADGTFNEQF | NA | TRBV20-1
ASSPAASTDTQY | NA | TRBV7-2